The clone carrying this T cell receptor beta chain was observed a few times. Allocation to cohorts depended on clinical history reported by the participants. This sample is part of a study of blood T cell repertoires in COVID-19. About the research overall: The United States, Italy and Spain supplied acute and convalescent COVID-19 samples. T cells, B-cell-depleted T cells, or PBMCs provided the cDNA or gDNA that served as material.

In the original processing: Estimation of nucleated cell counts relied on the amplification of reference gene primers. Only in-frame clones appear in the TCRdb table, and some are missing; sequencing was by immunoSEQ multiplex PCR. Clone size and the V and J calls come from that table; the DNA yielded D and trimming. The sample gives 150,000 to 250,000 clones, 80% to 85% of which show up once; roughly 7% is in the top ten. The TCR was taken from a man aged 40-55 years who had recovered from COVID-19. The sample comprised PBMCs or T cells enriched from blood (not recorded which).

The CDR3 coding sequence is TGTGCCTGGAGGCCGGACAGGCAGTCCTTTAAAGAGACCCAGTACTTC. This codes for CAWRPDRQSFKETQYF. The rearrangement links TRBV30 to TRBJ2-5, with 7 positions matching TRBD1. CDR3 length: 16 amino acids. Germline V gene lookup returns CDR1 GTSNPN and CDR2 SVGIG (reference sequence). V was pared by 3 bases and J by 3 bases, with 13 bases of the junction left unmatched.